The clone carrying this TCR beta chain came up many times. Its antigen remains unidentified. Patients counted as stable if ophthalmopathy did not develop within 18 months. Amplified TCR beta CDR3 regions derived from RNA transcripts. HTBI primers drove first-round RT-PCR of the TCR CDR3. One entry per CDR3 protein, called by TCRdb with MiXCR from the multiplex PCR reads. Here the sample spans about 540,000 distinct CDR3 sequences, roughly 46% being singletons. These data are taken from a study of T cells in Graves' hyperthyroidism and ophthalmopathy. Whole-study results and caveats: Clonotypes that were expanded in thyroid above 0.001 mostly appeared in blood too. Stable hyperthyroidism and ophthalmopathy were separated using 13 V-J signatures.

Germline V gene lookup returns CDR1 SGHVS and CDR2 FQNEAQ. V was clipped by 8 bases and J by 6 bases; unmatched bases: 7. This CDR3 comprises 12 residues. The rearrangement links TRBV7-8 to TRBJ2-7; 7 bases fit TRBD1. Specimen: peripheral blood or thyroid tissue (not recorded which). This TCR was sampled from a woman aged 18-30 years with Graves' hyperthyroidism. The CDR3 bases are TGTGCCAGCGGGGAACAGGGGAGCGAGCAGTACTTC. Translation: CASGEQGSEQYF.